The rows below give T cell receptor beta chains drawn from one sample of a study of T-cell memory formation after mild COVID-19. MiXCR, run by TCRdb on the 5' RACE reads, gives a single entry per CDR3 protein. The data contain about 190,000 distinct CDR3 sequences, about 17% of them singletons. What was sequenced was PBMCs or a T cell subset sorted from them (not recorded which). All receptors derive from an adult woman who had mild COVID-19 (a few samples of this study predate the infection). Cell type and time point are not known. The CDR3 runs from the conserved cysteine through the conserved F or W. A D gene is named only where the DNA matches it firmly. Expanded clones are given a class, and other clones once, few, many or no size at all.

J	size	D	V	DNA	CDR3
TRBJ2-1	-	-	TRBV9	TGTGCCAGCAGCTCCAGGCACGGGAGCGTTAATGAGCAGTTCTTC	CASSSRHGSVNEQFF
TRBJ1-6	-	TRBD1	TRBV12-3/TRBV12-4	TGTGCCAGCAGTTTGGCGGCAGGGGGTAATTCACCCCTCCACTTT	CASSLAAGGNSPLHF
TRBJ2-2	many	TRBD2	TRBV6-2/TRBV6-3	TGTGCCAGCCTACCTACCGGATTGGGGGGGAGCGGGGAGCTGTTTTTT	CASLPTGLGGSGELFF
TRBJ2-5	-	TRBD2	TRBV7-9	TGTGCCAGCACCCCGAGCGGGGGCCCGGAGACCCAGTACTTC	CASTPSGGPETQYF
TRBJ2-7	few	TRBD1	TRBV12-3/TRBV12-4	TGTGCCAGCAGTTTAAGGTTGTGGCAGGGGGCCCACGAGCAGTACTTC	CASSLRLWQGAHEQYF
TRBJ1-4	-	-	TRBV5-1	TGCGCCAGCAGCTTGGTCGGACAGACAACTAATGAAAAACTGTTTTTT	CASSLVGQTTNEKLFF
TRBJ2-3	many	TRBD2	TRBV12-3/TRBV12-4	TGTGCCAGCAGTTCCAGGATGACTAGCGGGACTAGCACAGATACGCAGTATTTT	CASSSRMTSGTSTDTQYF
TRBJ2-3	few	TRBD1	TRBV24-1	TGTGCCACCAGTGATTTGCAAGGGGGCGATGGTACGCAGTATTTT	CATSDLQGGDGTQYF
TRBJ2-3	-	TRBD2	TRBV25-1	TGTGCCACCTGGACTAGCGCAGATACGCAGTATTTT	CATWTSADTQYF
TRBJ1-5	few	-	TRBV5-1	TGCGCCAGCAGCCCGGAGTGGGGTCAGCCCCAGCATTTT	CASSPEWGQPQHF
TRBJ1-4	few	TRBD1	TRBV7-2	TGTGCCAGCAGCTTAGCGGGACAGACTAATGAAAAACTGTTTTTT	CASSLAGQTNEKLFF
TRBJ1-1	few	-	TRBV7-3	TGTGCCAGCAGCTTAACGGGGCGGGGCACTGAAGCTTTCTTT	CASSLTGRGTEAFF
TRBJ2-1	many	-	TRBV24-1	TGTGCCACCAAGGGCCGTCTCGACGGGGACAATGAGCAGTTCTTC	CATKGRLDGDNEQFF
TRBJ1-3	-	-	TRBV4-2	TGTGCCAGCAGCCATGACGTAACCTCTGGAAACACCATATATTTT	CASSHDVTSGNTIYF
TRBJ2-5	few	TRBD1	TRBV12-3/TRBV12-4	TGTGCCAGCAGCCGAGGACAGGGCGGAGGAGAGACCCAGTACTTC	CASSRGQGGGETQYF
TRBJ2-3	-	TRBD1	TRBV7-9	TGTGCCAGCAGCTGGGACAGCACCTTCATAATGAATACGCAGTATTTT	CASSWDSTFIMNTQYF
TRBJ2-1	few	TRBD2	TRBV5-1	TGCGCCAGCAGCTTGGATAGCGGGAGGGTGTACAATGAGCAGTTCTTC	CASSLDSGRVYNEQFF
TRBJ2-5	few	-	TRBV7-6	TGTGCCAGCAGCTTGGAGACGGTAGGGACCCAGTACTTC	CASSLETVGTQYF
TRBJ2-7	-	-	TRBV10-3	TGTGCCATCGGTTCTGGATTCTACGAGCAGTACTTC	CAIGSGFYEQYF
TRBJ1-1	many	-	TRBV12-3/TRBV12-4	TGTGCCAGCAGTTTGATCCCGAACACTGAAGCTTTCTTT	CASSLIPNTEAFF
TRBJ1-1	many	-	TRBV4-3	TGCGCCAGCAGCCAAGAGCCCGGTAACACTGAAGCTTTCTTT	CASSQEPGNTEAFF
TRBJ2-7	-	TRBD1	TRBV12-3/TRBV12-4	TGTGCCAGCAGAAGCACAACAGGGGCCTACGAGCAGTACTTC	CASRSTTGAYEQYF
TRBJ2-5	-	-	TRBV2	TGTGCCAGCAGTGGCGGACATAAAGAGACCCAGTACTTC	CASSGGHKETQYF
TRBJ2-7	-	-	TRBV6-1	TGTGCCGGCTCCCCCGTGGAGGGGGCCAAATACGAGCAGTACTTC	CAGSPVEGAKYEQYF
TRBJ2-3	-	TRBD2	TRBV6-5	TGTGCCAGCAGTCGGACTAGCACCCATACGCAGTATTTT	CASSRTSTHTQYF
TRBJ2-3	-	TRBD2	TRBV3-1	TGTGCCAGCAGCCCTAGACTAGCGATAGACACAGATACGCAGTATTTT	CASSPRLAIDTDTQYF
TRBJ1-6	-	TRBD1	TRBV27	TGTGCCAGCAGTTTATATTTCGGATTTGCAGGGGGTCAGTATAATTCACCCCTCCACTTT	CASSLYFGFAGGQYNSPLHF
TRBJ2-3	-	TRBD2	TRBV5-1	TGCGCCAGCAGCTCGGGGACGACTAGCGGGAAAGCTACGCAGTATTTT	CASSSGTTSGKATQYF
TRBJ1-5	few	-	TRBV5-1	TGCGCCAGCAGCTCGGGGAAATCGGCAGATACGCAGCATTTT	CASSSGKSADTQHF
TRBJ2-1	many	TRBD2	TRBV3-1	TGTGCCAGCAGCCCGAGAGCATGGGGACTAATGGGTGAGCAGTTCTTC	CASSPRAWGLMGEQFF
TRBJ2-3	few	-	TRBV29-1	TGCAGCGTCGTTCCAGGGGCTCAATGGACAGATACGCAGTATTTT	CSVVPGAQWTDTQYF
TRBJ1-2	few	TRBD1	TRBV4-2	TGTGCCAGCAGCCCCCCAAGGGTTTTAGGACAGGACTATGGCTACACCTTC	CASSPPRVLGQDYGYTF
TRBJ1-1	once	-	TRBV20-1	TGCAGTGCCTTTCCCGGAAGGGACACTGAAGCTTTCTTT	CSAFPGRDTEAFF
TRBJ2-3	few	-	TRBV4-2	TGTGCCAGCAGCCAAGATATGAGGAGCACAGATACGCAGTATTTT	CASSQDMRSTDTQYF
TRBJ2-5	-	TRBD2	TRBV5-1	TGCGCCAGCAGCTTCGGACTAGCGCAGGCAGAGACCCAGTACTTC	CASSFGLAQAETQYF
TRBJ2-7	-	-	TRBV12-3/TRBV12-4	TGTGCCAGCAGTTCTCAGCGGGTGCAGTACTTC	CASSSQRVQYF
TRBJ1-2	few	-	TRBV5-6	TGTGCCAGCAGCCCGGACGGCTATGGCTACACCTTC	CASSPDGYGYTF
TRBJ1-2	-	-	TRBV5-1	TGCGCCAGCAGGGCAGCTTCGGGGACGGGCTATGGCTACACCTTC	CASRAASGTGYGYTF
TRBJ2-3	few	-	TRBV20-1	TGCAGTGCCCCCACCCCGGCCAGGGGCGTCACAGATACGCAGTATTTT	CSAPTPARGVTDTQYF
TRBJ2-3	few	TRBD1	TRBV15	TGTGCCACCAGCGGACAGGAGGTAACAGATACGCAGTATTTT	CATSGQEVTDTQYF
TRBJ2-2	few	-	TRBV2	TGTGCCAGCAGTGAATCCTCGGCAGGGACCGGGGAGCTGTTTTTT	CASSESSAGTGELFF
TRBJ2-3	-	TRBD1	TRBV5-1	TGCGCCAGCAGTCCACAAACAGGGGCCATCTCGAATACGCAGTATTTT	CASSPQTGAISNTQYF
TRBJ2-7	few	-	TRBV5-1	TGCGCCAGCAGCCCAGCCCAAGGTTCCTACGAGCAGTACTTC	CASSPAQGSYEQYF
TRBJ2-6	-	TRBD1	TRBV24-1	TGTGCCACAGGAGACAGGGTTGGGGCCAACGTCCTGACTTTC	CATGDRVGANVLTF
TRBJ2-7	many	TRBD2	TRBV9	TGTGCCAGCAGCGTAGGGCCGGGGGGTGGTCGCGCCCACGAGCAGTACTTC	CASSVGPGGGRAHEQYF
TRBJ1-5	-	TRBD1	TRBV12-3/TRBV12-4	TGTGCCAGCAGTCAACAGGGGGCCCTCAATCAGCCCCAGCATTTT	CASSQQGALNQPQHF
TRBJ2-1	few	TRBD2	TRBV24-1	TGTGCCACCAGTGACCTGACTAGCGGGAGAGAGCAGTTCTTC	CATSDLTSGREQFF
TRBJ2-7	many	-	TRBV4-1	TGCGCCAGCAGCCAAGATCACAGAGGCTACGAGCAGTACTTC	CASSQDHRGYEQYF
TRBJ1-1	-	-	TRBV18	TGTGCCAGCTCACCTCCTGGACAGATGGGGACTGAAGCTTTCTTT	CASSPPGQMGTEAFF
TRBJ2-3	-	TRBD1	TRBV7-6	TGTGCCAGCAGCTTAATTCCCCAGGGGGTAGCGGATACGCAGTATTTT	CASSLIPQGVADTQYF